A selection of T cell receptor beta chains follows, all from one sample in a study of untreated major depressive disorder. The repertoire was sequenced with immunoSEQ multiplex PCR; TCRdb's copy has only in-frame clones and lacks some. The sample holds tens of thousands of clones, approximately 89% seen once. Sequenced sample: CD4+ T cells from PBMCs. Receptors originate from a woman in her thirties or forties in good health. The CDR3 runs from the conserved cysteine through the conserved F or W. D genes are given only for firm matches. A clone size is listed for some rows: how often the clone was seen (once, few, many), or a class if it is expanded.

>TRBJ1-5|-|TRBV2|-
TGTGCCAGCAGTTCCGACAGGTGGAATCAGCCCCAGCATTTT
CASSSDRWNQPQHF
>TRBJ2-4|TRBD1|TRBV18|-
TGTGCCAGCTCACCCGGGACAGGCCTAAAAAACATTCAGTACTTC
CASSPGTGLKNIQYF
>TRBJ2-2|TRBD2|TRBV2|once
TGTGCCAGCGGACCTAGCGGGGACACCGGGGAGCTGTTTTTT
CASGPSGDTGELFF
>TRBJ1-4|TRBD1|TRBV6-1|-
TGTGCCAGCAGTGAGGGACAGGGGAATGAAGAACTGTTTTTT
CASSEGQGNEELFF
>TRBJ2-7|-|TRBV7-7|-
TGTGCTAGCAGCTCGGGGGGCACAGGCGAGCAGTACTTC
CASSSGGTGEQYF
>TRBJ1-2|-|TRBV25-1|-
TGTGCCAGCGGGGAAATAGGTGGCTACACCTTC
CASGEIGGYTF
>TRBJ2-7|TRBD2|TRBV4-1|-
TGCGCCAGCAGCCCGGGGGGGGCCTACGAGCAGTACTTC
CASSPGGAYEQYF
>TRBJ1-5|-|TRBV18|once
TGTGCCAGCTCAACAGCGGCGGGGAGCAATCAGCCCCAGCATTTT
CASSTAAGSNQPQHF
>TRBJ1-4|TRBD1|TRBV7-2|once
TGTGCCAGCAGCGCAACAGGGGTTAATGAAAAACTGTTTTTT
CASSATGVNEKLFF
>TRBJ2-2|-|TRBV4-1|-
TGCGCCAGCAGCGTCCAGATCACCGGGGAGCTGTTTTTT
CASSVQITGELFF
>TRBJ2-5|-|TRBV6-6|-
TGTGCCAGCAGGCCTTCGGTCCCAGAGACCCAGTACTTC
CASRPSVPETQYF
>TRBJ2-2|-|TRBV6-5|-
TGTGCCACCCTAAGGGTGAACACCGGGGAGCTGTTTTTT
CATLRVNTGELFF
>TRBJ2-2|TRBD2|TRBV4-2|-
TGTGCCAGCAGCCAAGGACTAGCGGGGGGGTACACCGGGGAGCTGTTTTTT
CASSQGLAGGYTGELFF
>TRBJ1-2|TRBD1|TRBV7-9|-
TGTGCCAGCAGCAACCCGACAGGGAGGTTCTATGGCTACACCTTC
CASSNPTGRFYGYTF
>TRBJ2-2|-|TRBV6-1|-
TGTGCCAGCACTTTCCGGGACACCGGGGAGCTGTTTTTT
CASTFRDTGELFF
>TRBJ1-2|-|TRBV5-1|-
TGCGCCAGCAGCTTGGACTGGGAGTATGGCTACACCTTC
CASSLDWEYGYTF
>TRBJ1-2|-|TRBV29-1|-
TGCAGCGTCCGCAAAAACTATGGCTACACCTTC
CSVRKNYGYTF
>TRBJ2-3|TRBD2|TRBV28|-
TGTGCCAGCAGTTTTGGGTTAGCGGGAGTGGATACGCAGTATTTT
CASSFGLAGVDTQYF
>TRBJ2-5|-|TRBV4-2|-
TGTGCCAGCAGCCAAGACCCAAAGTCTGGGACCCAGTACTTC
CASSQDPKSGTQYF
>TRBJ1-1|-|TRBV9|-
TGTGCCAGCAGCGTAGGGTGGTCGACTGAAGCTTTCTTT
CASSVGWSTEAFF
>TRBJ2-5|-|TRBV15|-
TGTGCCACCAGCGGATTTAAAGAGACCCAGTACTTC
CATSGFKETQYF
>TRBJ1-1|-|TRBV2|-
TGTGCCAGCAGTCCCCGCTCTGAAGCTTTCTTT
CASSPRSEAFF
>TRBJ1-1|TRBD1|TRBV9|-
TGTGCCAGCAGCGTAGGGACAGGGAGGGCCACTGAAGCTTTCTTT
CASSVGTGRATEAFF
>TRBJ2-1|TRBD2|TRBV5-1|-
TGCGCCAGCAGAGCGGGAGGGAGCTCCTACAATGAGCAGTTCTTC
CASRAGGSSYNEQFF
>TRBJ1-4|-|TRBV19|-
TGTGCCAGTAGTACGGACACCGCTAATGAAAAACTGTTTTTT
CASSTDTANEKLFF
>TRBJ2-2|TRBD2|TRBV28|-
TGTGCCAGCAGTTTACAGGCGGGGGGGCCCTCCGGGGAGCTGTTTTTT
CASSLQAGGPSGELFF
>TRBJ2-3|-|TRBV7-9|once
TGTGCCAGCAGCCCGTCCGACGGGACATTAGTTGAACAGTATTTT
CASSPSDGTLVEQYF
>TRBJ1-6|TRBD1|TRBV11-2|once
TGTGCCAGCAGCTTAGTTCAGGGGGGGAATTCACCCCTCCACTTT
CASSLVQGGNSPLHF
>TRBJ1-1|-|TRBV7-2|-
TGTGCCAGCAGCTTAGGTGGGGGTGCTGAAGCTTTCTTT
CASSLGGGAEAFF
>TRBJ2-5|TRBD2|TRBV5-1|-
TGCGCCAGCAGCCGGAGGACTAGCGGGGAAGAGACCCAGTACTTC
CASSRRTSGEETQYF
>TRBJ1-6|-|TRBV4-3|-
TGCGCCAGCAGCCAAGATGATGGAATTTCACCCCTCCACTTT
CASSQDDGISPLHF
>TRBJ2-3|TRBD2|TRBV9|-
TGTGCCAGCAGCGTAGCTGGGCTAGCGGGGACCACAGATACGCAGTATTTT
CASSVAGLAGTTDTQYF
>TRBJ1-6|TRBD1|TRBV5-6|-
TGTGCCAGCAGCTTTTCAGGGGGACTAGGGTCACCCCTCCACTTT
CASSFSGGLGSPLHF
>TRBJ2-5|TRBD2|TRBV7-9|-
TGTGCCAGCAGCTCGGGCGGGGGCCAGTACTTC
CASSSGGGQYF
>TRBJ1-3|-|TRBV4-2|-
TGTGCCAGCAGCCCAAACCTGAGGGCTGGAAACACCATATATTTT
CASSPNLRAGNTIYF
>TRBJ1-2|-|TRBV7-2|once
TGTGCCAGCAGTCCCGGAGCCGGCTACACCTTC
CASSPGAGYTF
>TRBJ2-6|-|TRBV11-2|-
TGTGCCAGCAGCATACGTCCAGGGGTGTCTGGGGCCAACGTCCTGACTTTC
CASSIRPGVSGANVLTF
>TRBJ2-7|TRBD2|TRBV7-2|-
TGTGCCAGCAGCTTCGGGGAGGGCCTTGGGGAGCAGTACTTC
CASSFGEGLGEQYF
>TRBJ2-1|-|TRBV11-2|-
TGTGCCAGCAGTCGAAATGCGGGATCGAGCTACAATGAGCAGTTCTTC
CASSRNAGSSYNEQFF
>TRBJ1-1|-|TRBV5-6|-
TGTGCCAGCAGCTTGAGTTTAGGAGAAGCTTTCTTT
CASSLSLGEAFF
>TRBJ1-1|TRBD1|TRBV5-1|-
TGCGCCAGCAGCGCGCGAACAGGGGTTTTGAACACTGAAGCTTTCTTT
CASSARTGVLNTEAFF
>TRBJ1-3|-|TRBV7-8|-
TGTGCCAGCAGCCAACCAACCGGATCCTCTGGAAACACCATATATTTT
CASSQPTGSSGNTIYF
>TRBJ2-5|TRBD1|TRBV7-7|once
TGTGCTAGCAGCTTAACTTTACAGGGGATCCAAGAGACCCAGTACTTC
CASSLTLQGIQETQYF
>TRBJ2-5|TRBD1|TRBV9|-
TGTGCCAGCAGCAAACGACAGGGTTCCCAAGAGACCCAGTACTTC
CASSKRQGSQETQYF
>TRBJ1-3|-|TRBV4-1|-
TGCGCCAGCAGCCAAGGCATTCTACGACAGGCCCCTGGAAACACCATATATTTT
CASSQGILRQAPGNTIYF
>TRBJ1-1|TRBD1|TRBV5-4|-
TGTGCCAGCAGCTTGGGGGACAGGGGGCAAACTGAAGCTTTCTTT
CASSLGDRGQTEAFF
>TRBJ2-7|-|TRBV27|-
TGTGCCAGCAGGACCGGGACCGACCTCCCCGAGCAGTACTTC
CASRTGTDLPEQYF
>TRBJ1-6|-|TRBV12-2|-
TGTGCAAGTCGCTTAGCGCAGGGACACTCGTCGCCCCGTGTTAATTCACCCCTCCACTTT
CASRLAQGHSSPRVNSPLHF
>TRBJ1-1|TRBD1|TRBV6-5|-
TGTGCCAGCAGTTACAGGGACAGGGGGCGTTCGGCTTTCTTT
CASSYRDRGRSAFF
>TRBJ2-1|TRBD1|TRBV4-1|once
TGCGCCAGCAGCCAAGAAACAGGGGGCAATGAGCAGTTCTTC
CASSQETGGNEQFF
>TRBJ1-2|TRBD1|TRBV9|-
TGTGCCAGCAGCGTAGGGGACAGGGGGGCCTATGGCTACACCTTC
CASSVGDRGAYGYTF
>TRBJ2-7|-|TRBV28|-
TGTGCCAGCACCTCTGGCCCGGGACCCACAGGCGAGCAGTACTTC
CASTSGPGPTGEQYF
>TRBJ2-1|-|TRBV5-1|-
TGCGCCAGCAGGGAGTCGTCCTACAATGAGCAGTTCTTC
CASRESSYNEQFF
>TRBJ2-3|-|TRBV7-8|-
TGTGCCAGCAGCTTAGACCGACTTGTTAAGTCGCAGTATTTT
CASSLDRLVKSQYF
>TRBJ1-3|-|TRBV7-6|-
TGTGCCAGCAGCTTAGTGCCCCCGGCAGGGTCGTCTGGAAACACCATATATTTT
CASSLVPPAGSSGNTIYF
>TRBJ1-5|-|TRBV10-3|-
TGTGCCTCGAGAGGGGATAGCAATCAGCCCCAGCATTTT
CASRGDSNQPQHF
>TRBJ2-2|-|TRBV30|once
TGTGCCTGGAGTCTACGCGTAGCCGGGGAGCTGTTTTTT
CAWSLRVAGELFF
>TRBJ2-6|-|TRBV5-8|-
TGTGCCAGCAGCTTGGTTTTCGGTAGCGGGGCCAACGTCCTGACTTTC
CASSLVFGSGANVLTF
>TRBJ2-2|-|TRBV28|-
TGTGCCAGCAGTCCGGGAGCTCGGGGCACCGGGGAGCTGTTTTTT
CASSPGARGTGELFF
>TRBJ1-2|-|TRBV5-1|-
TGCGCCAGCAGCTCGTATAAGGCGGCCGGTGGCTATGGCTACACCTTC
CASSSYKAAGGYGYTF